This is a list of T cell receptor beta chains from one sample in a study of T cell responses to AZD1222 COVID-19 vaccine. This table comes from immunoSEQ multiplex PCR, and its TCRdb copy is limited to in-frame clones, with some not included. The sample yields roughly 120,000 clones, approximately 85% seen once. Source: peripheral blood, taken on day 0 of AZD1222 vaccination. The receptors derive from an adult in good health. The CDR3 runs from the conserved cysteine through the conserved F or W.

CASSSPDTQYF	TRBJ2-3	TRBV5-4
CASSSTADTEAFF	TRBJ1-1	TRBV5-1
CAWRGALTSYEQYF	TRBJ2-7	TRBV5-4
CASSLIQGNQPQHF	TRBJ1-5	TRBV5-6
CASKGQVAGDSYEQYF	TRBJ2-7	TRBV19
CASSQGAGGNTIYF	TRBJ1-3	TRBV27
CASSLGGQGARETQYF	TRBJ2-5	TRBV7-9
CASSPRENLRGYTF	TRBJ1-2	TRBV27
CASSISGSYGYTF	TRBJ1-2	TRBV19
CASSLETGAFF	TRBJ1-1	TRBV11-2
CATSDNTGKDYGYTF	TRBJ1-2	TRBV24-1
CASSFSGGSYEQYF	TRBJ2-7	TRBV27
CASKAEGAWGGELFF	TRBJ2-2	TRBV7-2